A selection of T cell receptor beta chains follows, all from one sample in a study of a mutant IDH1 vaccine in newly diagnosed glioma. Assay: immunoSEQ multiplex PCR; the TCRdb copy retains only in-frame clones and omits some. The sample carries approximately 84,000 clones, more than 80% recorded once. Antigen specificity for these receptors is unknown. Sample: PBMCs, taken from a glioma patient whose treatment included an IDH1 peptide vaccine. These receptors all come from a man between 40 and 49 years old with glioma. Both conserved end residues are part of each CDR3. D genes are given only for firm matches. Size is omitted from some rows. Given values are once, few, many or a class for expanded clones.

V gene	clone size	J gene	D gene	CDR3 protein	CDR3 DNA
TRBV7-9	.	TRBJ1-6	TRBD1	CASSFYRQGYSPLHF	TGTGCCAGCAGCTTCTATAGACAGGGGTACTCACCCCTCCACTTT
TRBV30	.	TRBJ1-1	.	CAWSVLGYTEAFF	TGTGCCTGGAGTGTACTAGGGTACACTGAAGCTTTCTTT
TRBV30	.	TRBJ1-3	.	CAWSATLISTGNTIYF	TGTGCCTGGAGTGCGACCCTAATCAGTACTGGAAACACCATATATTTT
TRBV9	.	TRBJ1-5	.	CASSVGGSNQPQHF	TGTGCCAGCAGCGTAGGAGGTAGCAATCAGCCCCAGCATTTT
TRBV30	few	TRBJ1-1	.	CAWSASWVNTEAFF	TGTGCCTGGAGTGCCTCCTGGGTCAACACTGAAGCTTTCTTT
TRBV9	.	TRBJ1-6	TRBD1	CASSPRGQANSPLHF	TGTGCCAGCAGCCCCCGGGGACAGGCCAATTCACCCCTCCACTTT
TRBV30	few	TRBJ1-4	.	CAFFGDEEKLFF	TGTGCCTTTTTTGGGGATGAGGAAAAACTGTTTTTT
TRBV6-4	.	TRBJ1-6	.	CASSDSSNSPLHF	TGTGCCAGCAGTGACTCGTCAAATTCACCCCTCCACTTT
TRBV13	.	TRBJ1-3	.	CASSLGLPTGNTIYF	TGTGCCAGCAGCTTGGGCCTACCCACCGGAAACACCATATATTTT
TRBV7-2	.	TRBJ2-1	.	CASTRRSRSSYNEQFF	TGTGCCAGCACAAGGCGTTCCCGAAGCTCCTACAATGAGCAGTTCTTC
TRBV11-2	.	TRBJ2-7	TRBD2	CASSLLGGTSGSRDEQYF	TGTGCCAGCAGCTTATTGGGGGGGACTAGCGGGTCCCGGGACGAGCAGTACTTC
TRBV19	once	TRBJ2-5	TRBD1	CASSIRGQGQETQYF	TGTGCCAGTAGTATACGGGGACAGGGCCAAGAGACCCAGTACTTC
TRBV30	once	TRBJ2-3	TRBD2	CAWSDSIGLASTDTQYF	TGTGCCTGGAGTGACTCTATCGGACTAGCGAGCACAGATACGCAGTATTTT
TRBV5-1	.	TRBJ1-4	.	CASGAGPQAEKLFF	TGCGCCAGCGGGGCGGGACCTCAGGCAGAAAAACTGTTTTTT
TRBV4-1	.	TRBJ2-3	TRBD1	CASSQRDRTGGITDTQYF	TGCGCCAGCAGCCAAAGGGACAGGACAGGGGGTATCACAGATACGCAGTATTTT
TRBV2	.	TRBJ2-3	.	CATERGTDTQYF	TGTGCCACCGAGAGGGGCACAGATACGCAGTATTTT
TRBV7-6	.	TRBJ1-5	.	CASSLGTKHSNQPQHF	TGTGCCAGCAGCTTAGGTACCAAACATAGCAATCAGCCCCAGCATTTT
TRBV20-1	.	TRBJ1-3	.	CSAHARNTIYF	TGCAGTGCCCACGCCAGAAACACCATATATTTT
TRBV9	few	TRBJ1-1	TRBD1	CASSVGQGGLTEAFF	TGTGCCAGCAGCGTAGGACAGGGGGGCCTCACTGAAGCTTTCTTT
TRBV7-9	.	TRBJ2-2	.	CAKAGPANTGELFF	TGTGCCAAGGCGGGGCCCGCGAACACCGGGGAGCTGTTTTTT
TRBV7-2	.	TRBJ2-1	.	CASSQGQIGDEQFF	TGTGCCAGCAGCCAGGGACAAATAGGGGATGAGCAGTTCTTC